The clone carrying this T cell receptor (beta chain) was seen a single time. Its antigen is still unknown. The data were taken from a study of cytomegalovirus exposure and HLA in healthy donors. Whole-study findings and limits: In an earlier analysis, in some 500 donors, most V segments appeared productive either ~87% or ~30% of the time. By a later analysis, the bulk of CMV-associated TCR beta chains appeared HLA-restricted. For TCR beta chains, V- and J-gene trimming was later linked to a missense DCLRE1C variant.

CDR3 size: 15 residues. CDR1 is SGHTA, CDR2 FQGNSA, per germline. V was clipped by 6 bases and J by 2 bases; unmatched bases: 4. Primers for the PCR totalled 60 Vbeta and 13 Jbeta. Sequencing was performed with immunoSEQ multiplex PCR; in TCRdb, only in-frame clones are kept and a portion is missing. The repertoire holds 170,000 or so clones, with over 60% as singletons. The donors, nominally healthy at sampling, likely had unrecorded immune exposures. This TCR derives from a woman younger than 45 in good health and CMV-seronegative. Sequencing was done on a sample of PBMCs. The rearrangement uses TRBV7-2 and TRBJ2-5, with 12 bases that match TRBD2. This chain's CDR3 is CASSGTSGYQETQYF. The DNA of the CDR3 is TGTGCCAGCAGTGGGACTAGCGGGTATCAAGAGACCCAGTACTTC.